This T cell receptor beta chain was identified during a study of blood T cell repertoires in COVID-19. At the level of the study: From the United States, Italy and Spain came samples of acute and convalescent COVID-19. PBMCs, B-cell-depleted T cells, or T cells provided the cDNA or gDNA that made up the material.

Libraries were prepared by immunoSEQ multiplex PCR; TCRdb keeps only in-frame clonotypes and omits some of them. The table includes 85,000 to 95,000 clones, 75% to 90% detected once. The CDR3 has 15 residues. Germline lookup yields CDR1 LNHDA and CDR2 SQIVND (reference sequence). The V end was cut by 7 bases, the J end by 6 bases, with 19 bases between. Sequences were obtained from peripheral blood. This receptor was obtained from a man aged 55 to 70 with COVID-19, enrolled during active disease. The rearrangement links TRBV19 to TRBJ1-5; D is perhaps TRBD1 (6 bases). The CDR3 sequence: CASTVGGADSQPQHF. The CDR3 DNA reads TGTGCCAGTACCGTCGGGGGGGCGGACAGTCAGCCCCAGCATTTT.